Below are 3 T cell receptor beta chains sequenced from a single sample in a study of Ad26.COV2.S vaccination and SARS-CoV-2 variants. Method: immunoSEQ multiplex PCR; TCRdb's copy keeps in-frame clones and lacks some. There are more than 300,000 clones in the sample; around 84% occur only once, and more than 1.5% lies in the top ten. Treatment reported: around 19 received Ad26.COV2.S at low or high dose, single or two shots; about 5 received placebo; per-sample allocation not given. All samples were drawn on day 63, counting from the first vaccine or placebo injection. The specimen comprised peripheral blood, sampled in a trial of Ad26.COV2.S vaccine versus placebo. Every receptor here comes from a person aged 18 to 65 who received the Ad26.COV2.S COVID-19 vaccine or a placebo.

V usage is TRBV29-1 and J usage is TRBJ2-5; no clear D gene. Trimming took 3 bases from V and 5 from J, leaving 10 bases between them. The germline gives CDR1 SQVTM, CDR2 ANQGSEA. This CDR3 is built from 12 residues. DNA for the CDR3: TGCAGCGTTGAGAAGCAGAAGGAGACCCAGTACTTC. Translation: CSVEKQKETQYF.

The V and J genes are TRBV7-8 and TRBJ1-2; tentatively, D is TRBD1 (5 bases). V was trimmed by 0 bases and J by 0 bases, leaving 11 bases between them. This CDR3 spans 16 amino acids. Germline V CDR1 and CDR2: SGHVS, FQNEAQ. CDR3 amino acids: CASSLAGQGTNYGYTF. CDR3 bases: TGTGCCAGCAGCTTAGCTGGCCAGGGAACTAACTATGGCTACACCTTC.

Notes on this clone: This may arise from a read error, as a much more abundant clone is one base away. The J gene is TRBJ1-1, the V gene TRBV5-1; perhaps TRBD1 as D (5 bases). Trimming stripped 2 bases from V and 5 bases from J, with 7 bases between. The CDR3 consists of 12 residues. Per the germline V gene, CDR1 is SGHRS and CDR2 is YFSETQ. The CDR3, as DNA: TGCGCCAGCAGCTTTGGGGGAACTGAAGCTTTCTTT. It codes for CASSFGGTEAFF.